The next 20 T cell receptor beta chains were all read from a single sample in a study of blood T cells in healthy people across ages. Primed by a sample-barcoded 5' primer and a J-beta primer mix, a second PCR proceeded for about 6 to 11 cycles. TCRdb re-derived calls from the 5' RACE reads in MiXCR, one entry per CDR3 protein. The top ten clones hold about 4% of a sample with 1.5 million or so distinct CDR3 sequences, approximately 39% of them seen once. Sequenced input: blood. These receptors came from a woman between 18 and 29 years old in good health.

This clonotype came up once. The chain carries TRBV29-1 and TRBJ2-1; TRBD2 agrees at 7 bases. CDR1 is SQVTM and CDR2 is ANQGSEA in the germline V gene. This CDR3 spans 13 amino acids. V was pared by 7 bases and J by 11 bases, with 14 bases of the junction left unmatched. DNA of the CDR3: TGCAGCGAAAGAAAGCGGGGTCGGTGGCAGCAGTTCTTC. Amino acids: CSERKRGRWQQFF.

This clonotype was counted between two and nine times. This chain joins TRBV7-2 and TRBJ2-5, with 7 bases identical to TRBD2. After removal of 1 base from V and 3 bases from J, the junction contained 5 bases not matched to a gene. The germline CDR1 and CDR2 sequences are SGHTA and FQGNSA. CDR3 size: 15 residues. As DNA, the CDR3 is TGTGCCAGCAGCTTAGACGGGCTAGCGGAAGAGACCCAGTACTTC. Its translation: CASSLDGLAEETQYF.

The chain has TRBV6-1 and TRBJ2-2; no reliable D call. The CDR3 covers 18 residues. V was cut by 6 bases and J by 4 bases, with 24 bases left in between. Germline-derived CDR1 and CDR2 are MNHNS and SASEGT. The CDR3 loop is CASSFRFTLDRSTGELFF. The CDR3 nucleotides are TGTGCCAGCAGCTTCCGGTTCACCTTAGACCGTAGCACCGGGGAGCTGTTTTTT.

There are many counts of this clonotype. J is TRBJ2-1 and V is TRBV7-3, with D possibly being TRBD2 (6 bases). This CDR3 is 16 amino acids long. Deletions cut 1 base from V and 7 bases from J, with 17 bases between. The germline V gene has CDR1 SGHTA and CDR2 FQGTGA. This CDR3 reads CASSLMGTGAGNEQFF. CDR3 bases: TGTGCCAGCAGCTTAATGGGAACGGGAGCCGGGAATGAGCAGTTCTTC.

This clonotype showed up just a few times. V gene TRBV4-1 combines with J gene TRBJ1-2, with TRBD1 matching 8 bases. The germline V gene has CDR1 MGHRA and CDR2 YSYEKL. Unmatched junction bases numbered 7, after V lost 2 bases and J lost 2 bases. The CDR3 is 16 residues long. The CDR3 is CASSQTDRGSNYGYTF. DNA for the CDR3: TGCGCCAGCAGCCAAACCGACAGGGGCTCGAACTATGGCTACACCTTC.

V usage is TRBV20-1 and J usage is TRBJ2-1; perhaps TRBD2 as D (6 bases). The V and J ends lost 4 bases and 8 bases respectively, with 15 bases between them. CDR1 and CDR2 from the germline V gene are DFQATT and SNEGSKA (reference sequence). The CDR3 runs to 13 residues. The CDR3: CSATQDGEDEQFF. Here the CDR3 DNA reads TGCAGTGCTACCCAGGACGGGGAGGATGAGCAGTTCTTC.

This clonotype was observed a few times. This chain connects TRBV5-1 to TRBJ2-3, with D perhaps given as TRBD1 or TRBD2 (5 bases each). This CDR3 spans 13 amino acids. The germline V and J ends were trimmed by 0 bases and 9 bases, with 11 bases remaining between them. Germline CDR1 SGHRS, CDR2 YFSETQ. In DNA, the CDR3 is TGCGCCAGCAGCTTGGAGGGGAGCTCCACGCAGTATTTT. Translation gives CASSLEGSSTQYF. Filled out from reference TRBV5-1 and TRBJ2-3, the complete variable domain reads KAGVTQTPRYLIKTRGQQVTLSCSPISGHRSVSWYQQTPGQGLQFLFEYFSETQRNKGNFPGRFSGRQFSNSRSEMNVSTLELGDSALYLCASSLEGSSTQYFGPGTRLTVL.

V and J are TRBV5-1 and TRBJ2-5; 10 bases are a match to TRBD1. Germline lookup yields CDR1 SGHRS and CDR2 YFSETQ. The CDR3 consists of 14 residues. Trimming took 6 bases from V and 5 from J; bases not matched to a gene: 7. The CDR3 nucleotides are TGCGCCAGCAATCGACAGGGGGCTTGGGAGACCCAGTACTTC. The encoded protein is CASNRQGAWETQYF.

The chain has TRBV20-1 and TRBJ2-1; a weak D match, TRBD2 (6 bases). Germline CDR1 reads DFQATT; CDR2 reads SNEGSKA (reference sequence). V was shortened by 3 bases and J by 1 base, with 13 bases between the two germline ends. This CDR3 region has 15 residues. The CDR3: CSARSGEASYNEQFF. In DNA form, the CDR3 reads TGCAGTGCTAGGTCGGGGGAGGCGTCCTACAATGAGCAGTTCTTC.

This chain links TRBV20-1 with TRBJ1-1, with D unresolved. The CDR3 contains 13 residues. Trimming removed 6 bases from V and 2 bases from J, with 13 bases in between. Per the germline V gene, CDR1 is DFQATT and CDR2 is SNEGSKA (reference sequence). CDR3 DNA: TGCAGTGCCGCAGTGGGCTCTAACACTGAAGCTTTCTTT. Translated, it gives CSAAVGSNTEAFF.

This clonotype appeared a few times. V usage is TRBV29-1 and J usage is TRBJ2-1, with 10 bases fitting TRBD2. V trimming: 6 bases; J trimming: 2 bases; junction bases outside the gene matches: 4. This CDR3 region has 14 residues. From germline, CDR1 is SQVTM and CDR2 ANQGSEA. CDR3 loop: CSVGTSDPYNEQFF. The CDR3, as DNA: TGCAGCGTGGGGACTAGCGATCCCTACAATGAGCAGTTCTTC.

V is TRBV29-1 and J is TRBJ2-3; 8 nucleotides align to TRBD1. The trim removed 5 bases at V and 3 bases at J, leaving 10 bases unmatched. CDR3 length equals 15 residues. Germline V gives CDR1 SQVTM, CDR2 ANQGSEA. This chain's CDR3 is CSVSHSGGRTDTQYF. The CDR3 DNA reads TGCAGCGTTTCCCACTCAGGGGGCCGGACAGATACGCAGTATTTT.

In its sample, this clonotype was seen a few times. CDR3 sequence reads: CSARDDPSVVQFF. CDR3 sequence (DNA): TGCAGTGCTAGGGACGACCCTAGCGTCGTCCAGTTCTTC. The rearrangement joins TRBV20-1 to TRBJ2-1; tentatively, D is TRBD2 (6 bases). The CDR3 spans 13 residues. Trimming removed 3 bases at V and 13 bases at J, with 19 bases between. Per germline, CDR1 DFQATT and CDR2 SNEGSKA (reference sequence).

The CDR3 DNA is TGTGCCAGCAGTTACTCGAAGAATCTAGGGGCTGGAAACACCATATATTTT. Encoded protein: CASSYSKNLGAGNTIYF. The chain has TRBV6-5 and TRBJ1-3; tentatively, D is TRBD1 (5 bases). Germline CDR1 MNHEY, CDR2 SVGAGI. The CDR3 is made up of 17 amino acids. Trimming left V 0 bases short and J 2 bases short, with 14 bases between.

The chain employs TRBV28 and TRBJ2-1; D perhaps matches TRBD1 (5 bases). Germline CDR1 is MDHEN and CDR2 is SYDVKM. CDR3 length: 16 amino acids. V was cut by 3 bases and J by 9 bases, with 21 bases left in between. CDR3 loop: CASSFPARLLRGEQFF. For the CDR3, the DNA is TGTGCCAGCAGTTTCCCCGCACGGCTCCTTAGGGGTGAGCAGTTCTTC.

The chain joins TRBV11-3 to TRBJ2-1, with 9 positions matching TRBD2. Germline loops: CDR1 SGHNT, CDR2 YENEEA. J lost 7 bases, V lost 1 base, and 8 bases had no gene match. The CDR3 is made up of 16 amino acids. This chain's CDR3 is CASSLGPSAGGNEQFF. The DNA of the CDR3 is TGTGCCAGCAGCTTAGGCCCGTCAGCGGGAGGTAATGAGCAGTTCTTC.

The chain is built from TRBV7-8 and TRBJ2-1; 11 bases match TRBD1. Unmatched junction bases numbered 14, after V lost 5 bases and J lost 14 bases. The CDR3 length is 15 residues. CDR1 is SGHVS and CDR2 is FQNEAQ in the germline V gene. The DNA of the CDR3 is TGTGCCAGCAGCCCCCGCGGACAGGGGGCAGCTGTGGAGTTCTTC. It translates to CASSPRGQGAAVEFF.

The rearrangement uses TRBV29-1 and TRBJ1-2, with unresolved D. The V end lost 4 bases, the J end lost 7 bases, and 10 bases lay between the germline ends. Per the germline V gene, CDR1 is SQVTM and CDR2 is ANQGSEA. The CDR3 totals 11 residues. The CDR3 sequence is CSVAGIRGYTF. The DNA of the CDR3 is TGCAGCGTTGCGGGGATACGTGGCTACACCTTC.

CDR3 sequence reads: CSAPGRYVVQETQYF. In DNA form, the CDR3 reads TGCAGTGCTCCCGGTCGATATGTGGTACAAGAGACCCAGTACTTC. J is TRBJ2-5 and V is TRBV20-1; D unclear. Trimming left V 5 bases short and J 2 bases short, with 18 bases between. In germline, CDR1 is DFQATT, CDR2 SNEGSKA (reference sequence). The CDR3 is made up of 15 amino acids.

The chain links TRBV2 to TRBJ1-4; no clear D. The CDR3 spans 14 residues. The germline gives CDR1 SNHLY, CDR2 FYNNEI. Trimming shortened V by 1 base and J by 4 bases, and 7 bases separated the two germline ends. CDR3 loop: CASSEGGDNEKLFF. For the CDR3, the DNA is TGTGCCAGCAGTGAAGGTGGGGATAATGAAAAACTGTTTTTT.